This paragraph reports one TCR beta chain. As yet, its antigen is unknown. The data are from a study of identifying expanded T cells in peripheral blood. Libraries were prepared by immunoSEQ multiplex PCR; TCRdb keeps only in-frame clonotypes and omits some of them. The sample has 90,000 to 100,000 clones; around 90% are singletons. Study results and caveats: About 1.3 clones differed between technical replicates, versus approximately 17 and 20 over time. Clone count variance between roughly 2-week samples rose with total template count.

Sequencing was carried out using blood. This sequence originates from a person aged 18-69 years in good health.

CDR3 protein: CASSQELRDSINTEAFF. CDR3 DNA: TGCGCCAGCAGCCAAGAACTCCGGGACAGCATTAACACTGAAGCTTTCTTT. The V and J genes are TRBV4-1 and TRBJ1-1; 7 bases are shared with TRBD1. The germline V gene has CDR1 MGHRA and CDR2 YSYEKL. This CDR3 comprises 17 residues. Trimming took 0 bases from V and 2 from J; bases not matched to a gene: 9.